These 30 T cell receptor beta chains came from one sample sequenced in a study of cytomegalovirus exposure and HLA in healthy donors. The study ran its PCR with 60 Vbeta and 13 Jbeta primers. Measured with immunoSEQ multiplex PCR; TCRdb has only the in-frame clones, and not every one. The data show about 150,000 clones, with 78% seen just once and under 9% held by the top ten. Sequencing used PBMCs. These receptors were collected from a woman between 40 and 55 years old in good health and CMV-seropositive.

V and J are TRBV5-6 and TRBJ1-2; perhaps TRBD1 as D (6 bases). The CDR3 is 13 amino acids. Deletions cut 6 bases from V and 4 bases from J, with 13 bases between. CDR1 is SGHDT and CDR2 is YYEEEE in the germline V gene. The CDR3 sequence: CASNNQGPYGYTF. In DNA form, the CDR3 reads TGTGCCAGCAACAACCAGGGGCCCTATGGCTACACCTTC.

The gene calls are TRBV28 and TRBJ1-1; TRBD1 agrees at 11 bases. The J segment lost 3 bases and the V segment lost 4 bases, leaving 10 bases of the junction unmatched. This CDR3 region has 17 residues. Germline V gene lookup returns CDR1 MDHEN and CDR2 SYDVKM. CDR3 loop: CASSYEGQGVVDTEAFF. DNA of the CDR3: TGTGCCAGCAGTTACGAGGGACAGGGGGTCGTTGACACTGAAGCTTTCTTT.

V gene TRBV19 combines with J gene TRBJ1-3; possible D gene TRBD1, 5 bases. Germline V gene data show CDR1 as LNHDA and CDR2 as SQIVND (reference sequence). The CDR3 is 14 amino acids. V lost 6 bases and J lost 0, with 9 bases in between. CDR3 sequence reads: CASSTGGSGNTIYF. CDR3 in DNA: TGTGCCAGTAGCACCGGGGGCTCTGGAAACACCATATATTTT.

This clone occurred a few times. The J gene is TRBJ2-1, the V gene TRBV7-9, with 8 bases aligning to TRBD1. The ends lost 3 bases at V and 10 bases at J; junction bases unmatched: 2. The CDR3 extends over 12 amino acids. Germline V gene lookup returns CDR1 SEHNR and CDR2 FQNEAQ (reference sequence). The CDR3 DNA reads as TGTGCCAGCAGCTTTGACAGGGGAGAGCAGTTCTTC. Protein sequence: CASSFDRGEQFF.

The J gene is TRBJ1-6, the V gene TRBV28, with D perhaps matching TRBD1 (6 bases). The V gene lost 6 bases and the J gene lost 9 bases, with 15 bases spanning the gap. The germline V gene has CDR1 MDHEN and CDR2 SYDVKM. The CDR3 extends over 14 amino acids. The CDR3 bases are TGTGCCAGCAGCTCCCCAGGGGCGGGTTCACCCCTCCACTTT. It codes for CASSSPGAGSPLHF. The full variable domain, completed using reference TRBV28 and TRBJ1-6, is DVKVTQSSRYLVKRTGEKVFLECVQDMDHENMFWYRQDPGLGLRLIYFSYDVKMKEKGDIPEGYSVSREKKERFSLILESASTNQTSMYLCASSSPGAGSPLHFGNGTRLTVT.

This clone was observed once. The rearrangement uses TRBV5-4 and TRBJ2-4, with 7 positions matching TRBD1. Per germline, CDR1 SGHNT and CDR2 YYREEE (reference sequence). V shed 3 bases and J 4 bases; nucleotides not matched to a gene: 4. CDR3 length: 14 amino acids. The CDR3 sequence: CASSSETGKNIQYF. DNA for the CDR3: TGTGCCAGCAGCTCTGAGACAGGGAAAAACATTCAGTACTTC.

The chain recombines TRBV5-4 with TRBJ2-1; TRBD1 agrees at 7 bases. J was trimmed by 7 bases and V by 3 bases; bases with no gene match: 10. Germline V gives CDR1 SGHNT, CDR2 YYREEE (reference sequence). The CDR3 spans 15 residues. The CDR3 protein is CASSSPTHRGNEQFF. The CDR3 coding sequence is TGTGCCAGCAGCTCACCCACCCACAGGGGAAATGAGCAGTTCTTC.

CDR3 nucleotides: TGTGCCAGCAGCCCAGCGGGAGGATTGTATGGCTACACCTTC. Its translation: CASSPAGGLYGYTF. J is TRBJ1-2 and V is TRBV7-9; D gene ambiguous. This CDR3 is built from 14 residues. The ends were cut back, 5 bases at V and 5 bases at J, with 15 bases in the middle. Germline V gene lookup returns CDR1 SEHNR and CDR2 FQNEAQ (reference sequence). The full variable domain, rest sourced from reference TRBV7-9 and TRBJ1-2, is DTGVSQNPRHKITKRGQNVTFRCDPISEHNRLYWYRQTLGQGPEFLTYFQNEAQLEKSRLLSDRFSAERPKGSFSTLEIQRTEQGDSAMYLCASSPAGGLYGYTFGSGTRLTVV.

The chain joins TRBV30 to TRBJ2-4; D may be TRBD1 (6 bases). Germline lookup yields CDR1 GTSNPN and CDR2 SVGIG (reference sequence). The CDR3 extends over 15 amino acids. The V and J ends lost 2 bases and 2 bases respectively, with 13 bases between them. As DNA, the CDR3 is TGTGCCTGGAGTAATTTAAGGGGGTCCAAAAACATTCAGTACTTC. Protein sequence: CAWSNLRGSKNIQYF.

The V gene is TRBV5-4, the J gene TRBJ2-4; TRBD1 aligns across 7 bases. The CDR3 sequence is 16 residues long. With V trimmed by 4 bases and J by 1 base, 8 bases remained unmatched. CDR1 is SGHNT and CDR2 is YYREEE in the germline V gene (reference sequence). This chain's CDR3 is CASSLRQGPAKNIQYF. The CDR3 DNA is TGTGCCAGCAGCCTACGACAGGGCCCTGCCAAAAACATTCAGTACTTC.

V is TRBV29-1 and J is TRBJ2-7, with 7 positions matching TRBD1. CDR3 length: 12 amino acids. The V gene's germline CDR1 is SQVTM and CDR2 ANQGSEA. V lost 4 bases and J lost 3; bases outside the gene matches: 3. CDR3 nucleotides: TGCAGCGTTGTGACAGGGATCTACGAGCAGTACTTC. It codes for CSVVTGIYEQYF.

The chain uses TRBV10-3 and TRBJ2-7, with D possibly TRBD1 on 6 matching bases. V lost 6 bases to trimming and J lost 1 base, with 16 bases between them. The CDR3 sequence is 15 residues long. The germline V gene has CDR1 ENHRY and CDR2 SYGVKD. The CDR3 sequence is CAISSDRIGSYEQYF. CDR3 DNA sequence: TGTGCCATCAGCTCAGACAGGATCGGTTCCTACGAGCAGTACTTC.

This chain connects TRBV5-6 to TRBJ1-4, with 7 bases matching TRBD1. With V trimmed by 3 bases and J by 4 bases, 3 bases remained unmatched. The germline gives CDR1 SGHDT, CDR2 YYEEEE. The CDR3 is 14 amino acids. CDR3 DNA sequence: TGTGCCAGCAGCTCCGGGACAGTTAATGAAAAACTGTTTTTT. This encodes CASSSGTVNEKLFF.

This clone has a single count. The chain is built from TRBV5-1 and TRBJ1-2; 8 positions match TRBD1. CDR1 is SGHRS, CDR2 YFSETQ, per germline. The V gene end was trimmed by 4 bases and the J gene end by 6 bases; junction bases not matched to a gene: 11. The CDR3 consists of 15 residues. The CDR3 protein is CASSAIQGEVNGYTF. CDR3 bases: TGCGCCAGCAGCGCCATACAGGGGGAAGTGAATGGCTACACCTTC.

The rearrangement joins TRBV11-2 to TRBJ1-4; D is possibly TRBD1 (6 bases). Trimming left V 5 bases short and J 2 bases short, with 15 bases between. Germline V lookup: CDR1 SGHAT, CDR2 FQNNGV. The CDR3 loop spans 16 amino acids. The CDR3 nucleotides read TGTGCCAGCAGCGGGGTCACAGGGAGCACTAATGAAAAACTGTTTTTT. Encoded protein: CASSGVTGSTNEKLFF.

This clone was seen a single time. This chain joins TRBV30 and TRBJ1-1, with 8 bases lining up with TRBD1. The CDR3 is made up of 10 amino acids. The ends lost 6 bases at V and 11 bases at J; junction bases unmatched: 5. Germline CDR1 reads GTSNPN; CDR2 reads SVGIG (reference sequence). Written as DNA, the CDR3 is TGTGCCTGTCAGGGGGCTGCGGCTTTCTTT. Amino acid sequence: CACQGAAAFF.

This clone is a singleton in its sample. The CDR3 loop reads CASSRDTDTQYF. For the CDR3, the DNA is TGTGCCAGTAGCAGGGACACAGATACGCAGTATTTT. The chain couples TRBV19 to TRBJ2-3; TRBD1 might be the D (5 bases). The V end lost 6 bases, the J end lost 2 bases, and 6 bases lay between the germline ends. Looked up from germline, CDR1 is LNHDA and CDR2 is SQIVND (reference sequence). The length of the CDR3 is 12 residues.

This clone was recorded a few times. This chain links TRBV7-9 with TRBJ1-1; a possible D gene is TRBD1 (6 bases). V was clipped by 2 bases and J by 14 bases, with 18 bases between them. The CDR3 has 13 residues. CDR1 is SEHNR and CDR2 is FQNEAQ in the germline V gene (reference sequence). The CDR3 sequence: CASSLTQEQGGFF. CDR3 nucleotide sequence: TGTGCCAGCAGCTTAACCCAGGAACAGGGTGGGTTCTTT.

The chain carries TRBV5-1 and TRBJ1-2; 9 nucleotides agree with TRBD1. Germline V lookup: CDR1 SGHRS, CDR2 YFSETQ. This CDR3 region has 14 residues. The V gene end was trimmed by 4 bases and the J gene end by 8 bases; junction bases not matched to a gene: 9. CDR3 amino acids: CASSLTTGGGGYTF. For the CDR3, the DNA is TGCGCCAGCAGCCTGACTACAGGGGGCGGGGGCTACACCTTC.

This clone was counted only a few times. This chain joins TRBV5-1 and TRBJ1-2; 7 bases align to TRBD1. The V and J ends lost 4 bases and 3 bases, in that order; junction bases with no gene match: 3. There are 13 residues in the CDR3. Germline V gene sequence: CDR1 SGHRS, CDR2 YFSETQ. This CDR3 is CASSRQGDYGYTF. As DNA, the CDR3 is TGCGCCAGCAGCAGACAGGGAGACTATGGCTACACCTTC.

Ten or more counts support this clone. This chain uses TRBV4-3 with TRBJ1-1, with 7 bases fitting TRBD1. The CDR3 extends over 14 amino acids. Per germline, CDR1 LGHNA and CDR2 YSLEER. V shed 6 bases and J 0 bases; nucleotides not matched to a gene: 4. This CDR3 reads CASRIDRVNTEAFF. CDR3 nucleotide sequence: TGCGCCAGCAGAATAGACAGGGTGAACACTGAAGCTTTCTTT.

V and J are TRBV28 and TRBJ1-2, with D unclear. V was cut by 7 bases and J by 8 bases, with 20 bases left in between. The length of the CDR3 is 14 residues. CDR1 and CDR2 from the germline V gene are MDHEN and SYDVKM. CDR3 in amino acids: CASIGRGRLKGYTF. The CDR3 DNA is TGTGCCAGCATCGGAAGAGGGCGTCTGAAAGGCTACACCTTC.

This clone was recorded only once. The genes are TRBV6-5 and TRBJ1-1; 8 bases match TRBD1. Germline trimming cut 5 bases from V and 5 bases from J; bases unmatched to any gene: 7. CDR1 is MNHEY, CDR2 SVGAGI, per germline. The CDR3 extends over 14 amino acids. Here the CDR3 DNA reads TGTGCCAGCAGTATGGACAGGGTAAGGACTGAAGCTTTCTTT. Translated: CASSMDRVRTEAFF.

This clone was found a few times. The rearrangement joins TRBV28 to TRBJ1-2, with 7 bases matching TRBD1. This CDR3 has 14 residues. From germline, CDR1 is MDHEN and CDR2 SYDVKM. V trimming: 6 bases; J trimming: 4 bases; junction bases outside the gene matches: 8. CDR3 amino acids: CASSRTNRGYGYTF. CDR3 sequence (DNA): TGTGCCAGCAGCCGGACGAACAGGGGCTATGGCTACACCTTC.

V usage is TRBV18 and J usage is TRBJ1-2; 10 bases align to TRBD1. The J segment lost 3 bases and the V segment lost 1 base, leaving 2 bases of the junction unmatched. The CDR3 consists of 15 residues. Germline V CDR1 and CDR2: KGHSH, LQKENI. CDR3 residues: CASSPRQGADYGYTF. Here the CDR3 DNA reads TGTGCCAGCTCACCACGACAGGGGGCTGACTATGGCTACACCTTC.

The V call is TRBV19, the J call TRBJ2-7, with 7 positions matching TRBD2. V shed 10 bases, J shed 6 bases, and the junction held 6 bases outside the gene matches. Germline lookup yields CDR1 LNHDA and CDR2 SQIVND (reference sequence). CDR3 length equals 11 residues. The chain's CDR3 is CATSWGGEQYF. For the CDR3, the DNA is TGTGCCACTTCATGGGGGGGCGAGCAGTACTTC. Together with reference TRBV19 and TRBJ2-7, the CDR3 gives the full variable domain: DGGITQSPKYLFRKEGQNVTLSCEQNLNHDAMYWYRQDPGQGLRLIYYSQIVNDFQKGDIAEGYSVSREKKESFPLTVTSAQKNPTAFYLCATSWGGEQYFGPGTRLTVT.

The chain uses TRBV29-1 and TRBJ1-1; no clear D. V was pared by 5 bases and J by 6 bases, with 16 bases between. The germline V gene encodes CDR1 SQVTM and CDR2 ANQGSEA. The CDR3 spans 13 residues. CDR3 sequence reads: CSVTVGSASEAFF. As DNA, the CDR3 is TGCAGCGTTACCGTTGGGAGCGCCTCTGAAGCTTTCTTT.

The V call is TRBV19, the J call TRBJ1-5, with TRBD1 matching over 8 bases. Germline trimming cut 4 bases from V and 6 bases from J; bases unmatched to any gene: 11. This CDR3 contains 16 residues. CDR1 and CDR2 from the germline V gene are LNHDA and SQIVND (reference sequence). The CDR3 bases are TGTGCCAGTAGTACCATAGGACAGGGTGAGAGTCAGCCCCAGCATTTT. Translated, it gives CASSTIGQGESQPQHF.

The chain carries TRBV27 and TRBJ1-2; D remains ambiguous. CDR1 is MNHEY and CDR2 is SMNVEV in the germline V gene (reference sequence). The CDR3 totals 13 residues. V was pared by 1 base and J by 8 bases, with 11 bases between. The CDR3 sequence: CASSLFRGSGYTF. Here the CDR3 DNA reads TGTGCCAGCAGTTTATTCCGTGGGAGCGGCTACACCTTC.

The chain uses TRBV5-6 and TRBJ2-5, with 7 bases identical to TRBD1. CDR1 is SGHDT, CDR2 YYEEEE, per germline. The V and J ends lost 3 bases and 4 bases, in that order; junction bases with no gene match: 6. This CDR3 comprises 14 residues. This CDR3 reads CASSSSGGSETQYF. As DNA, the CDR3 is TGTGCCAGCAGCTCCTCAGGGGGATCAGAGACCCAGTACTTC.